This TCR beta chain appears in the sequencing data of a study of blood T cell repertoires in COVID-19. Study-level background: In each case, the material was cDNA or gDNA derived from T cells, B-cell-depleted T cells, or PBMCs.

In germline, CDR1 is SNHLY, CDR2 FYNNEI. With 8 bases clipped from V and 8 bases from J, the junction kept 5 bases outside the gene matches. The CDR3 runs to 11 residues. Authors' data handling: For nucleated cells, counts were estimated from reference gene primer amplification. The repertoire was sequenced with immunoSEQ multiplex PCR; TCRdb's copy has only in-frame clones and lacks some. V and J calls and clone size are copied from that table; D and trimming were computed from the DNA. The data hold tens of thousands of clones, with approximately 90% observed a single time. The chain combines TRBV2 with TRBJ1-1; 7 nucleotides line up with TRBD1. Material for sequencing was peripheral blood. The TCR originated in a human donor in a cohort sampled during active COVID-19. The CDR3 coding sequence is TGTGCCAGCCCGGGGACAGCCGAAGCTTTCTTT. Its translation: CASPGTAEAFF. The variable domain in full, completed from reference TRBV2 and TRBJ1-1, reads EPEVTQTPSHQVTQMGQEVILRCVPISNHLYFYWYRQILGQKVEFLVSFYNNEISEKSEIFDDQFSVERPDGSNFTLKIRSTKLEDSAMYFCASPGTAEAFFGQGTRLTVV.